This T cell receptor beta chain was recovered during a study of regulatory T cells in long-lasting Graves disease. At least ten counts were recorded for this clonotype. Its antigen is as yet unknown. General study results and limits: TCR diversity was lower in persistent Graves' patients than in newly diagnosed ones. Favored gene segments in persistent disease were TRBV28, TRBJ1-2 and TRBJ2-5.

The V and J ends lost 1 base and 9 bases respectively, with 13 bases between them. The CDR3 loop spans 13 amino acids. Time point of the sample: newly diagnosed GD, antithyroid drugs for less than 3 months. Extracted PBMC RNA gave rise to the TCR library. Nine milliliters of peripheral blood were taken and placed in EDTA tubes. Libraries of TCR beta came from iRepertoire HTBI primers plus Arm-PCR of CDR3 regions. TCRdb re-called the multiplex PCR reads with MiXCR, one entry per CDR3 protein. Of some 230,000 distinct CDR3 sequences in the sample, roughly 18% were seen once. The TCR comes from a female donor with Graves disease. The V call is TRBV12-3 or TRBV12-4, the J call TRBJ2-7; TRBD1 might be the D (6 bases). The source material was peripheral blood mononuclear cells (PBMCs), sampled at new diagnosis, from a patient treated with antithyroid drugs. CDR3 in amino acids: CASSLGTVKGQYF. As DNA, the CDR3 is TGTGCCAGCAGTTTAGGGACAGTTAAAGGGCAGTACTTC.